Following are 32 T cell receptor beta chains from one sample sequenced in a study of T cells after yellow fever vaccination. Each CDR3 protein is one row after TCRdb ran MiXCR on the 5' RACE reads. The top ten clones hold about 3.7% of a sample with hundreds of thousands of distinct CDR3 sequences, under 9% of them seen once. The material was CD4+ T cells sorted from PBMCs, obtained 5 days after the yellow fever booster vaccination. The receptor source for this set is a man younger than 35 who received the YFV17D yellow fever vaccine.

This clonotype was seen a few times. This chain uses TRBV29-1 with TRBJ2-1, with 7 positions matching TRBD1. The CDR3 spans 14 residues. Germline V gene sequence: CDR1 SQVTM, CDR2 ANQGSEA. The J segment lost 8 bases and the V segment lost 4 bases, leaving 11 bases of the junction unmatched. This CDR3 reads CSVGYRGIKDEQFF. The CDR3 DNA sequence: TGCAGCGTTGGTTACAGGGGCATCAAGGATGAGCAGTTCTTC.

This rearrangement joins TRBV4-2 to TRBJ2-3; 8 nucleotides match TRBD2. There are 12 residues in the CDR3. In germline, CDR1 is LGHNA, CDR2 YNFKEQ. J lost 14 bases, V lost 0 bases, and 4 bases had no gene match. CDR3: CASSQDASGSYF. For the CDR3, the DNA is TGTGCCAGCAGCCAAGACGCTAGCGGGTCGTATTTT.

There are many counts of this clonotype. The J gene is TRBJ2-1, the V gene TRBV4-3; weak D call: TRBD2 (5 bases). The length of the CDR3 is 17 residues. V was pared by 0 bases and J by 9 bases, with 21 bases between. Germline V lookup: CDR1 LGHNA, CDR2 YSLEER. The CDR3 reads CASSQDLGGRRVGEQFF. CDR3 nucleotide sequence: TGCGCCAGCAGCCAAGATTTGGGCGGGCGCCGAGTGGGTGAGCAGTTCTTC.

CDR3 in amino acids: CAIKGTDNGNTIYF. In DNA, the CDR3 is TGTGCCATCAAAGGGACGGATAATGGAAACACCATATATTTT. The V gene is TRBV10-3, the J gene TRBJ1-3, with a weak D call TRBD1 (5 bases). Germline V lookup: CDR1 ENHRY, CDR2 SYGVKD. The CDR3 length is 14 residues. V was pared by 7 bases and J by 3 bases, with 13 bases between.

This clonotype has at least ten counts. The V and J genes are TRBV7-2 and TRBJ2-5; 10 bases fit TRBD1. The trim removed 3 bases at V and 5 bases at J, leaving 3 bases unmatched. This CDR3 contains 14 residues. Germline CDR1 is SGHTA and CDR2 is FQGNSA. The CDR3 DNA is TGTGCCAGCAGCTTTGACAGGGGGCAGGAGACCCAGTACTTC. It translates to CASSFDRGQETQYF.

The chain's CDR3 is CAWSRGLDYGYTF. The CDR3 nucleotides are TGTGCCTGGAGTCGTGGTTTGGACTATGGCTACACCTTC. The chain links TRBV30 to TRBJ1-2, with no clear D. CDR1 and CDR2 from the germline V gene are GTSNPN and SVGIG (reference sequence). Trimming removed 2 bases from V and 3 bases from J, with 10 bases in between. The CDR3 consists of 13 residues.

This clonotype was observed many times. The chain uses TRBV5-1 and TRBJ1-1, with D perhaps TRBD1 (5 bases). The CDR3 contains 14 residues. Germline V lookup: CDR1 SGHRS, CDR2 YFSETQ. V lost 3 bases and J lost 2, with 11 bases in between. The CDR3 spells CASSSTASNTEAFF. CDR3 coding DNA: TGCGCCAGCAGCTCGACAGCGTCAAACACTGAAGCTTTCTTT. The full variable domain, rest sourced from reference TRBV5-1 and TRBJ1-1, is KAGVTQTPRYLIKTRGQQVTLSCSPISGHRSVSWYQQTPGQGLQFLFEYFSETQRNKGNFPGRFSGRQFSNSRSEMNVSTLELGDSALYLCASSSTASNTEAFFGQGTRLTVV.

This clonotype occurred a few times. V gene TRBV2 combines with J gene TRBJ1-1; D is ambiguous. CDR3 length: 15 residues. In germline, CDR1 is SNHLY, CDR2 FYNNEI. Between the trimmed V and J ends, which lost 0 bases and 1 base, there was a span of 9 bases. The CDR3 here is CASSEAGRGNTEAFF. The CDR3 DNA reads TGTGCCAGCAGTGAAGCTGGACGGGGGAACACTGAAGCTTTCTTT.

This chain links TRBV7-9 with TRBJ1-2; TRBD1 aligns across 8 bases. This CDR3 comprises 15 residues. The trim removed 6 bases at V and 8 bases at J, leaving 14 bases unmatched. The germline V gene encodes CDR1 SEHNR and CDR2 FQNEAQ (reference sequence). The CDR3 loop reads CASSFRRGQGSGYTF. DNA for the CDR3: TGTGCCAGCAGTTTTCGAAGAGGACAGGGAAGCGGCTACACCTTC.

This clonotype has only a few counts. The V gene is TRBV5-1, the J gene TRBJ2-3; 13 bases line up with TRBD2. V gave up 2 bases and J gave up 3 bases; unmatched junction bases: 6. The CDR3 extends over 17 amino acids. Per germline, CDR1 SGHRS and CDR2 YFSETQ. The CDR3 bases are TGCGCCAGCAGCTTTCCGGGACTAGCGGGGTCGACAGATACGCAGTATTTT. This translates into CASSFPGLAGSTDTQYF.

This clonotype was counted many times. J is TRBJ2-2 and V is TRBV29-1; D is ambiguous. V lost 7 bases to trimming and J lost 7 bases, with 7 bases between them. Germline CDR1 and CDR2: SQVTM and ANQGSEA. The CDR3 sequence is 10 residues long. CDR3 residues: CSAFHGELFF. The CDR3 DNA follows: TGCAGCGCCTTTCACGGGGAGCTGTTTTTT.

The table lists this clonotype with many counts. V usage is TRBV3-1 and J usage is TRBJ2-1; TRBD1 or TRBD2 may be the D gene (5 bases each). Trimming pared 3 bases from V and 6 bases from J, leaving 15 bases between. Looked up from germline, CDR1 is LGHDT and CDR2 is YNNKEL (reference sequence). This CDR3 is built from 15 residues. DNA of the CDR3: TGTGCCAGCAGCCAGCATCGGGACGCTCCCAATGAGCAGTTCTTC. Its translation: CASSQHRDAPNEQFF.

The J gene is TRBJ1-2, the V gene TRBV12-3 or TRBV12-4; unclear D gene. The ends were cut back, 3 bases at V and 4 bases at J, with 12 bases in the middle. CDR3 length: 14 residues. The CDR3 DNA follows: TGTGCCAGCAGTTTGCGGCCCCCCGGCTATGGCTACACCTTC. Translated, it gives CASSLRPPGYGYTF.

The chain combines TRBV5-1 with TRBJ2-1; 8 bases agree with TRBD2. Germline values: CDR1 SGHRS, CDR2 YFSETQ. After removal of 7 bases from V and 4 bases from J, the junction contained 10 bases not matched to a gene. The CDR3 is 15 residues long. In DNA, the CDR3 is TGCGCCAGCGTCCTCGGGGGGGCCGGGTACAATGAGCAGTTCTTC. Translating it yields CASVLGGAGYNEQFF.

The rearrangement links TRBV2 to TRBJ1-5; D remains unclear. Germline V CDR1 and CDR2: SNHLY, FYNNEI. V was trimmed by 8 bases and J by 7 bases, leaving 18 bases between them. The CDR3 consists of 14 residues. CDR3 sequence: CASSREGSGQPQHF. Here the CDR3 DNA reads TGTGCCAGCTCGAGGGAAGGGTCCGGGCAGCCCCAGCATTTT.

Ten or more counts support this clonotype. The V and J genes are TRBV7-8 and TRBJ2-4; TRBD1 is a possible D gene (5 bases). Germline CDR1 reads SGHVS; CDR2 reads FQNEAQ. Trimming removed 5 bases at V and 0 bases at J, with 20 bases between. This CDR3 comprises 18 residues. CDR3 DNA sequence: TGTGCCAGCAGCGCCAGGGTTACCCGACTGCTAGCCAAAAACATTCAGTACTTC. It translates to CASSARVTRLLAKNIQYF.

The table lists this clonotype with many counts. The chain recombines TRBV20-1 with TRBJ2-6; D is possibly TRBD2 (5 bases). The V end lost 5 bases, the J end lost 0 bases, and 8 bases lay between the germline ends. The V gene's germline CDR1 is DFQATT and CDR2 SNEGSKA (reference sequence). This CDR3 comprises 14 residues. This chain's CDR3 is CSAVTSSGANVLTF. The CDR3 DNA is TGCAGTGCTGTAACTAGCTCTGGGGCCAACGTCCTGACTTTC.

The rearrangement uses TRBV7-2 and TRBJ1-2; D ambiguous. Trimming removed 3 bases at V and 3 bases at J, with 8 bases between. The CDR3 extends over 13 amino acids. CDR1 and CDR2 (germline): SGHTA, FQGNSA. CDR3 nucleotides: TGTGCCAGCAGCTTGGGCCGTTACTATGGCTACACCTTC. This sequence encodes CASSLGRYYGYTF.

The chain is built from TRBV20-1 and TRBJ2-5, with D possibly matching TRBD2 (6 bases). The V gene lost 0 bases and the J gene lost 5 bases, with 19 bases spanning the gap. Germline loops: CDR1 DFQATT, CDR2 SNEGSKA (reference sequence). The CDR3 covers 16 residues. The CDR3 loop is CSARDPWGRSGETQYF. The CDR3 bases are TGCAGTGCTAGAGACCCTTGGGGGAGGAGTGGGGAGACCCAGTACTTC.

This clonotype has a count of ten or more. The CDR3 is CATSRERTGETQYF. The CDR3 DNA follows: TGTGCCACCAGCAGAGAACGAACAGGGGAGACCCAGTACTTC. J is TRBJ2-5 and V is TRBV15; D is perhaps TRBD1 (6 bases). The CDR3 extends over 14 amino acids. Germline V gene lookup returns CDR1 LNHNV and CDR2 YYDKDF (reference sequence). Trimming left V 0 bases short and J 5 bases short, with 10 bases between.

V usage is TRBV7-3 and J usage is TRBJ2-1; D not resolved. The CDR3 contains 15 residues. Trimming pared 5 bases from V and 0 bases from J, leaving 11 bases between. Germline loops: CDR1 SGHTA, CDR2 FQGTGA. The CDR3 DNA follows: TGTGCCAGCAGCCCACATTATAGCTCCTACAATGAGCAGTTCTTC. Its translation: CASSPHYSSYNEQFF.

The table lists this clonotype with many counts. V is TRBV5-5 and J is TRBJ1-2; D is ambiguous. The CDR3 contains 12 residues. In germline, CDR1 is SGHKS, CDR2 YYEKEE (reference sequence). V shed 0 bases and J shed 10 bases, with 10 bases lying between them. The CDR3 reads CASSLDRGNYTF. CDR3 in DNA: TGTGCCAGCAGCTTGGACCGGGGTAACTACACCTTC.

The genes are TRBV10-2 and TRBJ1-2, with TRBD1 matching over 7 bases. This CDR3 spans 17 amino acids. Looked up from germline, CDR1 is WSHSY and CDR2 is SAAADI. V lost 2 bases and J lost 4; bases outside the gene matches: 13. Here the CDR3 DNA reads TGCGCCAGCAGTGAGCCCCCGGGACAGACTTTCGTCTATGGCTACACCTTC. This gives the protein CASSEPPGQTFVYGYTF.

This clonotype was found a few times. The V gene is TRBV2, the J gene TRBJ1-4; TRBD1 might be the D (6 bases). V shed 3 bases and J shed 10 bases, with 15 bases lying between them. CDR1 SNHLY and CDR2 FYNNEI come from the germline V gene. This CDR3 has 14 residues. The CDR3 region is CASSDRPGQLKLFF. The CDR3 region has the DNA TGTGCCAGCAGTGACCGGCCCGGACAGTTAAAACTGTTTTTT. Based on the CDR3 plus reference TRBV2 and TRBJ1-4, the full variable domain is EPEVTQTPSHQVTQMGQEVILRCVPISNHLYFYWYRQILGQKVEFLVSFYNNEISEKSEIFDDQFSVERPDGSNFTLKIRSTKLEDSAMYFCASSDRPGQLKLFFGSGTQLSVL.

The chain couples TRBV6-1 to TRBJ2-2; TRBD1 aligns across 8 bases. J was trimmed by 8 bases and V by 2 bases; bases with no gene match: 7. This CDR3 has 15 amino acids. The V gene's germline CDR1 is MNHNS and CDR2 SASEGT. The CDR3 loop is CASSEPARGRGELFF. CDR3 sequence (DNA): TGTGCCAGCAGTGAACCCGCCAGGGGGCGAGGGGAGCTGTTTTTT.

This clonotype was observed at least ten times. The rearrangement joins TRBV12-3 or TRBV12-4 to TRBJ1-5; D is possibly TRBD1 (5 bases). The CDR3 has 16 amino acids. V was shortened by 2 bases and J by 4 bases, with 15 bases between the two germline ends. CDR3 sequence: CASSLTLNGGNQPQHF. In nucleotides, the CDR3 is TGTGCCAGCAGTTTAACTCTAAACGGGGGGAATCAGCCCCAGCATTTT.

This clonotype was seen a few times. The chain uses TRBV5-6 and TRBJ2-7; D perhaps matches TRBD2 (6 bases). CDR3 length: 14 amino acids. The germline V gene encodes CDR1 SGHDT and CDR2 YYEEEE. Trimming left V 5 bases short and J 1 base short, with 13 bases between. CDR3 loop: CASRAGGDSYEQYF. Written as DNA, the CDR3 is TGTGCCAGCAGGGCCGGGGGAGATTCCTACGAGCAGTACTTC. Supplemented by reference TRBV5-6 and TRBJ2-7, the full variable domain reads DAGVTQSPTHLIKTRGQQVTLRCSPKSGHDTVSWYQQALGQGPQFIFQYYEEEERQRGNFPDRFSGHQFPNYSSELNVNALLLGDSALYLCASRAGGDSYEQYFGPGTRLTVT.

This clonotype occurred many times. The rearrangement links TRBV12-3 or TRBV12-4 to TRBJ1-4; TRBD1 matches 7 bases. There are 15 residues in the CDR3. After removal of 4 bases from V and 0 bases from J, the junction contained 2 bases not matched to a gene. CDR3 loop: CASSSQGATNEKLFF. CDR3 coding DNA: TGTGCCAGCAGTTCGCAGGGGGCAACTAATGAAAAACTGTTTTTT.

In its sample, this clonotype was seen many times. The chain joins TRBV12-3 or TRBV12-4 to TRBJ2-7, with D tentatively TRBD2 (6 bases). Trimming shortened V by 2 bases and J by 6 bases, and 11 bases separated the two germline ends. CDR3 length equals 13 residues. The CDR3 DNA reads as TGTGCCAGCAGTTTAACCGGAGGGAGCGAGCAGTACGTC. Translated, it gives CASSLTGGSEQYV.

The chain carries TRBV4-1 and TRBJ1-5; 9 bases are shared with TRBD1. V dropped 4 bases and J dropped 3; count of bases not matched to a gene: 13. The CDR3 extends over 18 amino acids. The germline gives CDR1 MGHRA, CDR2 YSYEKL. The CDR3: CASSPGTGKGGLNQPQHF. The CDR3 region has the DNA TGCGCCAGCAGCCCCGGGACAGGGAAGGGAGGGCTCAATCAGCCCCAGCATTTT.

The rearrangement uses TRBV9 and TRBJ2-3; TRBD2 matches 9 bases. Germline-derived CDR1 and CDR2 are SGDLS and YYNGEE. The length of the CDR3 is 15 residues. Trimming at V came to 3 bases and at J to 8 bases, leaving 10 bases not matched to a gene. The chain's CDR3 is CASSATSGRGGTQYF. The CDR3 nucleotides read TGTGCCAGCAGCGCGACTAGCGGTCGAGGGGGTACGCAGTATTTT.

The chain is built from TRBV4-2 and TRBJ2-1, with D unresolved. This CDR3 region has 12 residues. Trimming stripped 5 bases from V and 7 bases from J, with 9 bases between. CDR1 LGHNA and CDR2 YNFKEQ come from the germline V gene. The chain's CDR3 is CASSDNTNEQFF. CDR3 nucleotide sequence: TGTGCCAGCAGCGATAATACGAATGAGCAGTTCTTC.